Below, one T cell receptor (beta chain) is given with its context. Per the study methods: Estimation of nucleated cell counts relied on the amplification of reference gene primers. Assay used: immunoSEQ multiplex PCR; TCRdb lists only in-frame clones, some missing. The V and J calls and the clone size are those of that table, but D and trimming were determined from the DNA. The sample includes about 110,000 clones, over 75% of them seen just once. The data derive from a study of blood T cell repertoires in COVID-19. Across the whole study: Whether acute or convalescent, the COVID-19 samples came from the United States, Italy and Spain. PBMCs, B-cell-depleted T cells, or T cells were the source of the cDNA or gDNA that made up the material.

Germline loops: CDR1 SQVTM, CDR2 ANQGSEA. The V and J ends lost 2 bases and 0 bases respectively, with 8 bases between them. This CDR3 is built from 13 residues. The sequenced material came from peripheral blood. The receptor comes from a human donor in a cohort sampled during active COVID-19. The chain has TRBV29-1 and TRBJ2-7; no clear D. CDR3 residues: CSVESSSSYEQYF. The CDR3 DNA follows: TGCAGCGTTGAATCCTCTAGCTCCTACGAGCAGTACTTC.